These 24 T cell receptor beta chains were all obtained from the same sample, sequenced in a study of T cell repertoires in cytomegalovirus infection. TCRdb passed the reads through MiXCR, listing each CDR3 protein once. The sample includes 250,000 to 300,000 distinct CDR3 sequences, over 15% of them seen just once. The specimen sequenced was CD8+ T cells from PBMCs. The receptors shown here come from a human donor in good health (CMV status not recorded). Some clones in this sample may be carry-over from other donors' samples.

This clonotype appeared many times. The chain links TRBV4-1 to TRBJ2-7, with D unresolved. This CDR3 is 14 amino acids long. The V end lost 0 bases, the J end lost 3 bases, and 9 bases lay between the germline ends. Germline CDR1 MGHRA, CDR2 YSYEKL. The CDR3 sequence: CASSQDFRYYEQYF. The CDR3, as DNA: TGCGCCAGCAGCCAAGATTTTAGGTACTACGAGCAGTACTTC.

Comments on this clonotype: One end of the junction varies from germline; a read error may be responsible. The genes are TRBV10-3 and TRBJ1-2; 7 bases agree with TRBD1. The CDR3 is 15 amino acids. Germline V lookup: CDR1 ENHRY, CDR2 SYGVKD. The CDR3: CATKEPDRDRYGYAF. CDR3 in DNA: TGTGCCACCAAGGAGCCTGACAGGGATAGATATGGCTACGCCTTC.

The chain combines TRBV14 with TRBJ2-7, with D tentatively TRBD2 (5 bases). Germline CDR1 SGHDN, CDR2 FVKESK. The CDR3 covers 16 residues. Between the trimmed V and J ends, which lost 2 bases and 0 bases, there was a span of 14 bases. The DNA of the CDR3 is TGTGCCAGCAGCCAAATCGGAGGCAGAAGCTCCTACGAGCAGTACTTC. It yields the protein CASSQIGGRSSYEQYF.

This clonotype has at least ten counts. In DNA, the CDR3 is TGTGCCAGCAGCTCCACGACAGGGTCCGAGCAGTACTTC. It specifies CASSSTTGSEQYF. The genes are TRBV7-8 and TRBJ2-7; 7 bases fit TRBD1. CDR1 and CDR2 from the germline V gene are SGHVS and FQNEAQ. J gave up 6 bases and V 4 bases, and 6 bases lay outside the gene matches. The CDR3 is 13 amino acids. Variable domain in full (rest from reference TRBV7-8 and TRBJ2-7): GAGVSQSPRYKVAKRGQDVALRCDPISGHVSLFWYQQALGQGPEFLTYFQNEAQLDKSGLPSDRFFAERPEGSVSTLKIQRTQQEDSAVYLCASSSTTGSEQYFGPGTRLTVT.

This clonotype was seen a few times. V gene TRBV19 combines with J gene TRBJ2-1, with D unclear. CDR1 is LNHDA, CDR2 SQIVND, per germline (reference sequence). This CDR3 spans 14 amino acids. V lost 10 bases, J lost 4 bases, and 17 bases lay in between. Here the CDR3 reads CATAEMFRYNEQFF. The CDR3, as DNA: TGTGCCACCGCTGAAATGTTCCGGTACAATGAGCAGTTCTTC. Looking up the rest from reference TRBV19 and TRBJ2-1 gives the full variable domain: DGGITQSPKYLFRKEGQNVTLSCEQNLNHDAMYWYRQDPGQGLRLIYYSQIVNDFQKGDIAEGYSVSREKKESFPLTVTSAQKNPTAFYLCATAEMFRYNEQFFGPGTRLTVL.

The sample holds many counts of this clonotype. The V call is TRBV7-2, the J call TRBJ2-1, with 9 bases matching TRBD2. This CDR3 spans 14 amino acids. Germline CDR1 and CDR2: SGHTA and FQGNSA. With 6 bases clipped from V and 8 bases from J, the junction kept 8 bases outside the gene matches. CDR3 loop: CASRPGLAPDEQFF. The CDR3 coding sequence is TGTGCCAGCAGGCCGGGACTAGCCCCAGATGAGCAGTTCTTC.

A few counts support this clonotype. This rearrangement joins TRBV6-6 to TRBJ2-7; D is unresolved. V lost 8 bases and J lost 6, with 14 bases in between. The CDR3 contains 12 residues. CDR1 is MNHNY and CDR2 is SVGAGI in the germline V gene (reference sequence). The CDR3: CASLGSMGEQYF. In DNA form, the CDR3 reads TGTGCCAGCTTGGGCAGCATGGGCGAGCAGTACTTC.

The chain's CDR3 is CASSPGQGATNEKLFF. The CDR3 DNA reads as TGTGCCAGCAGCCCCGGACAGGGGGCGACTAATGAAAAACTGTTTTTT. The genes are TRBV6-5 and TRBJ1-4; 11 nucleotides match TRBD1. The CDR3 extends over 16 amino acids. V shed 6 bases and J 2 bases; nucleotides not matched to a gene: 5. Looked up from germline, CDR1 is MNHEY and CDR2 is SVGAGI.

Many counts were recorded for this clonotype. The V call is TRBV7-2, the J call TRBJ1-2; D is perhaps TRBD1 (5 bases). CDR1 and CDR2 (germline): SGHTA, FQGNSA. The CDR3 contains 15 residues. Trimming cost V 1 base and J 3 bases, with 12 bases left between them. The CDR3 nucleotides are TGTGCCAGCAGCTTAGTGACAGTAGTGGACTATGGCTACACCTTC. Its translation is CASSLVTVVDYGYTF. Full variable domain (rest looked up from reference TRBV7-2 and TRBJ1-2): GAGVSQSPSNKVTEKGKDVELRCDPISGHTALYWYRQSLGQGLEFLIYFQGNSAPDKSGLPSDRFSAERTGGSVSTLTIQRTQQEDSAVYLCASSLVTVVDYGYTFGSGTRLTVV.

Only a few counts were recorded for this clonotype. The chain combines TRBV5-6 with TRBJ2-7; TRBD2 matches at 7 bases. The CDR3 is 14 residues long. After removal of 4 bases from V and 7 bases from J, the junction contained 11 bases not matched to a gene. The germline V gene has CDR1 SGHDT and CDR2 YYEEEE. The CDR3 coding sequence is TGTGCCAGCAGCCCCGGGACTACCGTGGCAGAGCAGTACTTC. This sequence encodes CASSPGTTVAEQYF.

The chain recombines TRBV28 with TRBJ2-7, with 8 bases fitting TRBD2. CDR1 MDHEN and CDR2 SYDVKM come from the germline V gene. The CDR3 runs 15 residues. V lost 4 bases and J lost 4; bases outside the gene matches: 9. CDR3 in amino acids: CASSSGLAGVYEQYF. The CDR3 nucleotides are TGTGCCAGCAGTTCTGGTCTAGCGGGCGTATACGAGCAGTACTTC.

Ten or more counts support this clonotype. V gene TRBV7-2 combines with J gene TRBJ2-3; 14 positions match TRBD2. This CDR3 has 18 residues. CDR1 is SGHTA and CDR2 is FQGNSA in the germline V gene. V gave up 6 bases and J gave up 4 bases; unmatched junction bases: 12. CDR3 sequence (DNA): TGTGCCAGCAGGGAGGGACTAGCGGGAGATCTAGCATCAGATACGCAGTATTTT. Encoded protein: CASREGLAGDLASDTQYF.

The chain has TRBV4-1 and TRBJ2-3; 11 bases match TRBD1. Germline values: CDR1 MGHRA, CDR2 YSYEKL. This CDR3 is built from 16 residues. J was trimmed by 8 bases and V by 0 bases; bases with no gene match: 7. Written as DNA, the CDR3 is TGCGCCAGCAGCCAAGATATCGGGACAGGGGGGAGTACGCAGTATTTT. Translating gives CASSQDIGTGGSTQYF.

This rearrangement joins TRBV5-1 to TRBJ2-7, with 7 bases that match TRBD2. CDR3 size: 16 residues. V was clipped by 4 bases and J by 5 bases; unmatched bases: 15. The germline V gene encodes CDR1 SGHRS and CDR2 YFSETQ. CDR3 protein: CASSQKLASSIDEQYF. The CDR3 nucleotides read TGCGCCAGCAGCCAAAAACTAGCGTCGTCTATCGACGAGCAGTACTTC.

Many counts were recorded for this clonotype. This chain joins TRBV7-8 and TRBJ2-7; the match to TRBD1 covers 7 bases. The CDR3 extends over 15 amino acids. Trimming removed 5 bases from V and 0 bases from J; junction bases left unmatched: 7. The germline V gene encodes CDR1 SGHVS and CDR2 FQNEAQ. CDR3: CASSHPRQGSYEQYF. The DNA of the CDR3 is TGTGCCAGCAGCCATCCCAGACAGGGCTCCTACGAGCAGTACTTC.

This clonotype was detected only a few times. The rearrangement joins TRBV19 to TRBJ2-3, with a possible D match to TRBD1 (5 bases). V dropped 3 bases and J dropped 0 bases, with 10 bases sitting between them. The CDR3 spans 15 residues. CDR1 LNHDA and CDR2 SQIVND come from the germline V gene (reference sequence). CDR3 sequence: CASSMTDSSTDTQYF. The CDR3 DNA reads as TGTGCCAGTAGTATGACAGATTCTAGCACAGATACGCAGTATTTT. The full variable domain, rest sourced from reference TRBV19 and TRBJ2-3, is DGGITQSPKYLFRKEGQNVTLSCEQNLNHDAMYWYRQDPGQGLRLIYYSQIVNDFQKGDIAEGYSVSREKKESFPLTVTSAQKNPTAFYLCASSMTDSSTDTQYFGPGTRLTVL.

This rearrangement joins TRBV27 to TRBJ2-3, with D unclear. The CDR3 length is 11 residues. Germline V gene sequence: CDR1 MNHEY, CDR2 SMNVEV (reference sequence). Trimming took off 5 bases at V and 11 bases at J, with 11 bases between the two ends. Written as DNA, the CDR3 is TGTGCCAGCAGTACCCAACAAATGCAGTATTTT. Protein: CASSTQQMQYF.

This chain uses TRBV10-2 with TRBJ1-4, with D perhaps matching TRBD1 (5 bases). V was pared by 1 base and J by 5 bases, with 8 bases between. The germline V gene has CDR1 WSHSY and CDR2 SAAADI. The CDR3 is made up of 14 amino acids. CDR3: CASSEYGGNEKLFF. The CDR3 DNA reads TGCGCCAGCAGTGAGTACGGGGGAAATGAAAAACTGTTTTTT.

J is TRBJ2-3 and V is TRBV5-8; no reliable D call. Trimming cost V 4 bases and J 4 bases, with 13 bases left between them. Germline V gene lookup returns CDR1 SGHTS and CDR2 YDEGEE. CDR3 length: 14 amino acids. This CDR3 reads CASSAELIPDTQYF. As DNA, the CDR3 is TGTGCCAGCAGCGCAGAATTGATCCCAGATACGCAGTATTTT.

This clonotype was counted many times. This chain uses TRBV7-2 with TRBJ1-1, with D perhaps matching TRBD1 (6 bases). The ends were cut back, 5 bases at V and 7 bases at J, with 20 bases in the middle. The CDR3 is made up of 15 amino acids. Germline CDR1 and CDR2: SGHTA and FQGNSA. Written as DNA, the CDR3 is TGTGCCAGCAGCCTAGGGGGTACAGGGTACGATGAAGCTTTCTTT. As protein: CASSLGGTGYDEAFF.

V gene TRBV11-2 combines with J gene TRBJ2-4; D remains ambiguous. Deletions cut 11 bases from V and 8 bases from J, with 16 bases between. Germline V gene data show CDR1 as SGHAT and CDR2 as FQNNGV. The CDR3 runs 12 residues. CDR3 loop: CAGSSGMDIQYF. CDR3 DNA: TGTGCCGGCTCAAGTGGGATGGACATTCAGTACTTC. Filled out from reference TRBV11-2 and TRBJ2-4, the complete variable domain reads EAGVAQSPRYKIIEKRQSVAFWCNPISGHATLYWYQQILGQGPKLLIQFQNNGVVDDSQLPKDRFSAERLKGVDSTLKIQPAKLEDSAVYLCAGSSGMDIQYFGAGTRLSVL.

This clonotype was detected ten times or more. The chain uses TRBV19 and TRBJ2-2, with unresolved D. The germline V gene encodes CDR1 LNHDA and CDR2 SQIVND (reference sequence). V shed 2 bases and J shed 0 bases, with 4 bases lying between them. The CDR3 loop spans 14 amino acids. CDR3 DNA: TGTGCCAGTAGTATAACCACGAACACCGGGGAGCTGTTTTTT. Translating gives CASSITTNTGELFF.

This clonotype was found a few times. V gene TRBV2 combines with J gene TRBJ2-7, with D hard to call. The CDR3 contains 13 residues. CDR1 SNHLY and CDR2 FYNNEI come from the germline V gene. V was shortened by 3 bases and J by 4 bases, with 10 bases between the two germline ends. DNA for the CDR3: TGTGCCAGCAGTGATAGGTCTGTGTACGAGCAGTACTTC. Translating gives CASSDRSVYEQYF.

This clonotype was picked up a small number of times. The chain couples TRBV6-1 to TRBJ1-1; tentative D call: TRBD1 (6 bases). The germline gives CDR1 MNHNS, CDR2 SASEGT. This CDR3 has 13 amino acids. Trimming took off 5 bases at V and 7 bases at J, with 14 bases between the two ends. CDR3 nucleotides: TGTGCCAGCAGTCATTCACCGGGACATGAAGCTTTCTTT. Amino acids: CASSHSPGHEAFF.